This T cell receptor (beta chain) derives from a study of blood T cell repertoires in COVID-19. Background on the study: The origin of the acute and convalescent COVID-19 samples was the United States, Italy and Spain.

How the authors handled the data: Estimates of nucleated cell counts were drawn from the amplification of reference gene primers. Repertoires were generated with immunoSEQ multiplex PCR, while TCRdb's copy carries only in-frame clones and drops some. That table gives V, J and clone size, and the DNA gave D and trimming. The repertoire has around 130,000 clones, 75% to 90% of them found once; the top ten carry about 17%. Germline lookup yields CDR1 SGHNT and CDR2 YYREEE (reference sequence). The CDR3 consists of 19 residues. Trimming took 3 bases from V and 1 from J, leaving 24 bases between them. The chain has TRBV5-4 and TRBJ2-3, with a weak D call TRBD1 (6 bases). The sequence was obtained from a man between 50 and 59 years old with active or convalescent COVID-19. Sequencing was carried out using peripheral blood. The CDR3 sequence is CASSSPSRVGAGGTDTQYF. In DNA, the CDR3 is TGTGCCAGCAGCTCACCAAGCCGCGTGGGGGCAGGGGGCACAGATACGCAGTATTTT.